One and the same sample provided the 22 T cell receptor beta chains below, sequenced in a study of OX40 agonist ivuxolimab in advanced cancers. Sequenced by immunoSEQ multiplex PCR; TCRdb stores in-frame clones only, minus some. This table holds about 76,000 clones, 65% to 90% found once. The sample was CD4+ or CD8+ T cells sorted from blood, taken in a trial of the OX40 agonist ivuxolimab. Source of these receptors: an adult with an advanced solid tumor such as melanoma, head and neck, liver or kidney cancer.

The chain employs TRBV30 and TRBJ2-5; D unresolved. V was pared by 0 bases and J by 2 bases, with 7 bases between. Germline V lookup: CDR1 GTSNPN, CDR2 SVGIG (reference sequence). The CDR3 has 13 residues. CDR3 in DNA: TGTGCCTGGAGTGTGGGATTACAAGAGACCCAGTACTTC. Its protein product is CAWSVGLQETQYF.

This rearrangement joins TRBV30 to TRBJ2-5, with TRBD2 as a possible D gene (6 bases). V was cut by 3 bases and J by 4 bases, with 12 bases left in between. This CDR3 comprises 13 residues. Germline CDR1 GTSNPN, CDR2 SVGIG (reference sequence). This CDR3 reads CAWSPSGVETQYF. CDR3 bases: TGTGCCTGGAGCCCATCGGGGGTAGAGACCCAGTACTTC.

This clone has just one count. V gene TRBV9 combines with J gene TRBJ2-3, with D perhaps matching TRBD1 or TRBD2 (5 bases each). The germline CDR1 and CDR2 sequences are SGDLS and YYNGEE. Trimming cost V 4 bases and J 3 bases, with 15 bases left between them. This CDR3 spans 15 amino acids. The CDR3 sequence: CASSSLGAGTDTQYF. The DNA for the CDR3 is TGTGCCAGCAGCTCCCTCGGGGCTGGAACAGATACGCAGTATTTT.

The chain employs TRBV6-1 and TRBJ2-3; 10 nucleotides align to TRBD1. Germline CDR1 MNHNS, CDR2 SASEGT. The CDR3 consists of 18 residues. V trimming: 4 bases; J trimming: 1 base; junction bases outside the gene matches: 11. The CDR3 bases are TGTGCCAGCAGTGGGGGACGGGCGGACAGGGGGGGCACAGATACGCAGTATTTT. It specifies CASSGGRADRGGTDTQYF.

The chain uses TRBV7-2 and TRBJ1-6; D is uncertain. This CDR3 is built from 16 residues. CDR1 is SGHTA and CDR2 is FQGNSA in the germline V gene. Trimming removed 3 bases at V and 5 bases at J, with 14 bases between. The CDR3: CASSFNGRSHNSPLHF. The CDR3, as DNA: TGTGCCAGCAGCTTCAACGGCAGGTCCCATAATTCACCCCTCCACTTT.

DNA of the CDR3: TGTGCCAGCAGCGTAGCTAGCGGGGGTAACAATGAGCAGTTCTTC. It specifies CASSVASGGNNEQFF. The gene calls are TRBV9 and TRBJ2-1; the match to TRBD2 covers 10 bases. CDR3 length: 15 residues. The J segment lost 5 bases and the V segment lost 0 bases, leaving 2 bases of the junction unmatched. Germline CDR1 SGDLS, CDR2 YYNGEE.

The chain is built from TRBV19 and TRBJ2-1; possibly TRBD2 for D (6 bases). This CDR3 has 16 residues. Germline V gene data show CDR1 as LNHDA and CDR2 as SQIVND (reference sequence). The germline V and J ends were trimmed by 5 bases and 0 bases, with 14 bases remaining between them. Here the CDR3 reads CASSPRDGSSYNEQFF. The CDR3 DNA is TGTGCCAGTAGTCCCCGAGACGGGAGCTCCTACAATGAGCAGTTCTTC.

This clone showed up just a few times. The chain joins TRBV29-1 to TRBJ1-1; D is undetermined. The V end lost 7 bases, the J end lost 1 base, and 10 bases lay between the germline ends. Per the germline V gene, CDR1 is SQVTM and CDR2 is ANQGSEA. The CDR3 is 12 amino acids. The CDR3, as DNA: TGCAGCGCAAGGACCTGGAACACTGAAGCTTTCTTT. Its translation is CSARTWNTEAFF.

This chain's CDR3 is CASSYERGRGFQYF. CDR3 DNA sequence: TGTGCCAGCAGTTACGAACGGGGCCGGGGGTTTCAGTACTTC. This chain links TRBV6-5 with TRBJ2-4; possibly TRBD2 for D (6 bases). The germline gives CDR1 MNHEY, CDR2 SVGAGI. This CDR3 comprises 14 residues. Trimming took 2 bases from V and 11 from J, leaving 16 bases between them.

CDR3 region: CASSYAGDTQYF. The DNA of the CDR3 is TGTGCCAGCAGTTACGCGGGGGATACGCAGTATTTT. The chain joins TRBV6-5 to TRBJ2-3, with a tentative D call TRBD2 (6 bases). Germline lookup yields CDR1 MNHEY and CDR2 SVGAGI. This CDR3 is 12 amino acids long. The V end lost 2 bases, the J end lost 6 bases, and 6 bases lay between the germline ends.

V is TRBV7-3 and J is TRBJ2-5; 7 bases line up with TRBD1. The junction had 2 bases not matched to a gene; V was cut back by 3 bases and J by 1 base. Germline V gives CDR1 SGHTA, CDR2 FQGTGA. CDR3 length equals 14 residues. The CDR3 spells CASSFGTAQETQYF. CDR3 in DNA: TGTGCCAGCAGCTTCGGGACAGCCCAAGAGACCCAGTACTTC.

This clone appeared once. This chain joins TRBV5-6 and TRBJ1-3; D gene ambiguous. The CDR3 spans 13 residues. The germline V and J ends were trimmed by 4 bases and 4 bases, with 9 bases remaining between them. CDR1 and CDR2 from the germline V gene are SGHDT and YYEEEE. In nucleotides, the CDR3 is TGTGCCAGCAGCAACCTCCTGGGAAACACCATATATTTT. It encodes CASSNLLGNTIYF.

This chain uses TRBV7-9 with TRBJ2-3, with TRBD2 matching 7 bases. Germline lookup yields CDR1 SEHNR and CDR2 FQNEAQ (reference sequence). V shed 5 bases and J 0 bases; nucleotides not matched to a gene: 11. This CDR3 contains 17 residues. DNA for the CDR3: TGTGCCAGCAGCCCTCTGACTTCTAGCGGTAGCACAGATACGCAGTATTTT. The encoded protein is CASSPLTSSGSTDTQYF.

The chain uses TRBV19 and TRBJ1-5; a weak D match, TRBD1 (6 bases). V shed 5 bases and J shed 10 bases, with 21 bases lying between them. Germline-derived CDR1 and CDR2 are LNHDA and SQIVND (reference sequence). The CDR3 spans 15 residues. CDR3 sequence (DNA): TGTGCCAGTAGTCTCTATTCGGGGGCCGGGTTCCCCCAGCATTTT. This codes for CASSLYSGAGFPQHF.

The genes are TRBV18 and TRBJ2-4, with D possibly being TRBD1 or TRBD2 (5 bases each). Germline CDR1 and CDR2: KGHSH and LQKENI. With 6 bases removed from V and 8 bases from J, the gap between germline ends came to 17 bases. This CDR3 comprises 14 residues. This chain's CDR3 is CASSAGSSGDIQYF. CDR3 bases: TGTGCCAGCTCGGCAGGGAGTAGTGGAGACATTCAGTACTTC.

The chain combines TRBV11-2 with TRBJ2-1; D is unclear. Per germline, CDR1 SGHAT and CDR2 FQNNGV. The V end was cut by 2 bases, the J end by 5 bases, with 4 bases between. The CDR3 totals 12 residues. The CDR3 DNA is TGTGCCAGCAGCTTATCTAACAATGAGCAGTTCTTC. Translation gives CASSLSNNEQFF.

The chain has TRBV5-6 and TRBJ1-1; D remains unclear. Trimming pared 3 bases from V and 0 bases from J, leaving 9 bases between. The CDR3 sequence is 14 residues long. Germline-derived CDR1 and CDR2 are SGHDT and YYEEEE. CDR3 sequence (DNA): TGTGCCAGCAGCTATCCAGCAATGAACACTGAAGCTTTCTTT. Translation gives CASSYPAMNTEAFF.

This chain links TRBV19 with TRBJ1-5; 11 bases align to TRBD1. The CDR3 length is 13 residues. The germline gives CDR1 LNHDA, CDR2 SQIVND (reference sequence). After removal of 8 bases from V and 7 bases from J, the junction contained 4 bases not matched to a gene. CDR3 nucleotide sequence: TGTGCCAGTGGACAGGGGGCGCGACAGCCCCAGCATTTT. It yields the protein CASGQGARQPQHF.

The V call is TRBV4-3, the J call TRBJ1-1; D ambiguous. The V gene lost 0 bases and the J gene lost 4 bases, with 12 bases spanning the gap. The CDR3 totals 15 residues. The germline gives CDR1 LGHNA, CDR2 YSLEER. CDR3 in amino acids: CASSQDRTVSTEAFF. CDR3 DNA: TGCGCCAGCAGCCAAGATCGGACCGTTAGCACTGAAGCTTTCTTT.

This clone was seen a handful of times. CDR3 nucleotides: TGTGCCAGCAGTGATGGGCTGTCCTACGAGCAGTACTTC. Its protein is CASSDGLSYEQYF. This rearrangement joins TRBV25-1 to TRBJ2-7; D gene ambiguous. The germline V and J ends were trimmed by 3 bases and 1 base, with 7 bases remaining between them. The CDR3 length is 13 residues. The germline gives CDR1 MGHDK, CDR2 SYGVNS.

The chain joins TRBV18 to TRBJ2-3; perhaps TRBD2 as D (5 bases). The CDR3 contains 18 residues. Trimming stripped 6 bases from V and 1 base from J, with 23 bases between. CDR1 is KGHSH and CDR2 is LQKENI in the germline V gene. CDR3: CASSPPGNYGRGTDTQYF. In DNA form, the CDR3 reads TGTGCCAGCTCCCCCCCGGGGAACTACGGGCGGGGCACAGATACGCAGTATTTT. Full variable domain (missing parts from reference TRBV18 and TRBJ2-3): NAGVMQNPRHLVRRRGQEARLRCSPMKGHSHVYWYRQLPEEGLKFMVYLQKENIIDESGMPKERFSAEFPKEGPSILRIQQVVRGDSAAYFCASSPPGNYGRGTDTQYFGPGTRLTVL.

The J gene is TRBJ1-6, the V gene TRBV6-5, with D possibly TRBD1 on 5 matching bases. This CDR3 comprises 15 residues. Per germline, CDR1 MNHEY and CDR2 SVGAGI. Deletions cut 7 bases from V and 6 bases from J, with 16 bases between. The CDR3 is CASTGGKRGNSPLHF. In nucleotides, the CDR3 is TGTGCCAGCACGGGGGGAAAGCGTGGTAATTCACCCCTCCACTTT.